This TCR beta chain was recorded in a study of cytomegalovirus exposure and HLA in healthy donors. Notes on the study in general: The authors later linked a missense DCLRE1C variant to TCR beta V- and J-gene trimming. Using a false discovery rate of 0.05, a later analysis showed that approximately 17,000 TCR beta sequences were associated with HLA alleles.

PCR used 60 Vbeta primers and 13 Jbeta primers. The table came from immunoSEQ multiplex PCR; TCRdb's copy has only in-frame clones and leaves some out. The sample shows approximately 240,000 clones, 75% to 90% of them seen only once. A word on this clone: Its antigen is unidentified.

The receptor was derived from a woman aged 18-29 years in good health and CMV-seronegative. Sequencing was performed on PBMCs.

CDR3 nucleotides: TGTGCCAGCAGTCCCCGGACAGGGTATCTCAATGAGCAGTTCTTC. Translation gives CASSPRTGYLNEQFF. This chain uses TRBV27 with TRBJ2-1; 8 bases fit TRBD1. Looked up from germline, CDR1 is MNHEY and CDR2 is SMNVEV (reference sequence). The CDR3 covers 15 residues. The V and J ends lost 5 bases and 6 bases, in that order; junction bases with no gene match: 9.